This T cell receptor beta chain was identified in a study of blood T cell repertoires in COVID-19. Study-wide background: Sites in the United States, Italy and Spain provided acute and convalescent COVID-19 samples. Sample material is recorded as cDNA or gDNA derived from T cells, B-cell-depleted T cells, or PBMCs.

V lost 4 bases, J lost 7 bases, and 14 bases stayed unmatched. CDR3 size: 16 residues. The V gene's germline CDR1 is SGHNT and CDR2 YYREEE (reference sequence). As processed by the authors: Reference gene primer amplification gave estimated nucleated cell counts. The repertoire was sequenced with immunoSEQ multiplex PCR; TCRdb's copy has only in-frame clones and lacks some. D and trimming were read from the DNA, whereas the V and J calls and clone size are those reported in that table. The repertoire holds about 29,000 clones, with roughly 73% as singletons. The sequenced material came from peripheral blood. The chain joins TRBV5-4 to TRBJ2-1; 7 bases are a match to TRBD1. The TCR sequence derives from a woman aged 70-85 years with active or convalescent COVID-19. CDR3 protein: CASSVPRQGVGNEQFF. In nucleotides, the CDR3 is TGTGCCAGCAGCGTGCCCCGACAGGGAGTAGGGAATGAGCAGTTCTTC.